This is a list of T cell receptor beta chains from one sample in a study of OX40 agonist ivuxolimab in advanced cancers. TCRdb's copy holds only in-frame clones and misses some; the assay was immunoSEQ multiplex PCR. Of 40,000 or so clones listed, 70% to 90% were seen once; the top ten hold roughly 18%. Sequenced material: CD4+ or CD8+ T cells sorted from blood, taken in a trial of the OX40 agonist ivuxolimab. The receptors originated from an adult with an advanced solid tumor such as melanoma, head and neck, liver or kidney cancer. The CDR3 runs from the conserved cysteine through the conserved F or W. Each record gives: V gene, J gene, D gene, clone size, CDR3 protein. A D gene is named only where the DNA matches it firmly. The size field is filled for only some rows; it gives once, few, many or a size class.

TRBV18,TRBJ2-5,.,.,CASSPPPAETQYF
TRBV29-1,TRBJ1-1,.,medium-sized,CSVVVEGTEAFF
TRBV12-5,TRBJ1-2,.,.,CASGFESASPGYGYTF
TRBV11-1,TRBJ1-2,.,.,CASSSLRKDGYTF
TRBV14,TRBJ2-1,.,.,CASSTRPYNEQFF
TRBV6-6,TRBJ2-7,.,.,CASSYSGSLYF
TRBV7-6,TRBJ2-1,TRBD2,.,CASSLDGTSFYEQFF
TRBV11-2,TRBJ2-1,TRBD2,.,CASSLDRTSGHEQFF
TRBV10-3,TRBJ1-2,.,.,CAISPGTPYGYTF
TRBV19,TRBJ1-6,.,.,CASSIGPYNSPLHF
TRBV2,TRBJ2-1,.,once,CASSVPGQYNEQFF
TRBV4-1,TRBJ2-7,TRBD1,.,CASSHRPGTGINEQYF
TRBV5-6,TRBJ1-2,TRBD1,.,CASTGPGGYGYTF
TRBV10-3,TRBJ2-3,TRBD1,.,CAISEGGSTDTQYF
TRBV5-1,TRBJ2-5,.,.,CASSFDLQETQYF
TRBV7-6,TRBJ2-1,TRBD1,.,CASSLGQGFVNEQFF
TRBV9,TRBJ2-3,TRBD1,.,CASSVRDRPQYF
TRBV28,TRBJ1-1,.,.,CASSPLASLVASDTEAFF
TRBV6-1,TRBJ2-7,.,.,CASIGRTYYEQYF
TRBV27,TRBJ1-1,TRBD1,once,CASSLGTANTEAFF
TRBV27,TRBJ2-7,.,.,CASSSQKDAVWEQYF
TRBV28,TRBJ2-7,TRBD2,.,CASSPRAGGSSYEQYF
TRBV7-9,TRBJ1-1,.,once,CASSLGTEAFF
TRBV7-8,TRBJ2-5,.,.,CASSPKQGKIGETQYF
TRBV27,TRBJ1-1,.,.,CASRAGSTEAFF
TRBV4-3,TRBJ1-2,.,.,CASSQDIAGVYGYTF
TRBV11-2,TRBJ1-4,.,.,CASRDATNEKLFF
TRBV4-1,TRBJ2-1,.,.,CASSQDTDGHYNEQFF
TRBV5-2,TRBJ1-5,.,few,CASSQESDQPQHF
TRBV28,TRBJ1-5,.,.,CASSLVGDNQPQHF
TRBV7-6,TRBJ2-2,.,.,CASSPQQLEDTGELFF
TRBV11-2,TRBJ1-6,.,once,CASSLGTPLHF
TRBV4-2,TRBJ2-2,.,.,CASSQDFQRRGNTGELFF
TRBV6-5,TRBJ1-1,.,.,CASSRNTEAFF
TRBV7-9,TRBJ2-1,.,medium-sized,CASSPDEQFF
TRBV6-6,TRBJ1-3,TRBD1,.,CASSPTGGDTIYF
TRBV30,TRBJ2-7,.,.,CAWRVREGSYEQYF
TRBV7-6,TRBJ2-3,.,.,CASSPGRDTQYF
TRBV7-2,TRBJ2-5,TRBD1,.,CASSLRQGKGQETQYF
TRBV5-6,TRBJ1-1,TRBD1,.,CASSFLGQANTEAFF
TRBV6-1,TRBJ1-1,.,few,CASSEGPAVAFF
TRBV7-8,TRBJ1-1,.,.,CASSLIGTEAFF
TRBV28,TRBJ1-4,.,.,CASIQASNEKLFF
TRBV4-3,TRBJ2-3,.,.,CASSLTGTGVTDTQYF
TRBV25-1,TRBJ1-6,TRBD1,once,CASSEPSGGNSPLHF
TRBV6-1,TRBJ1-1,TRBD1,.,CASTGQGRRSAEAFF
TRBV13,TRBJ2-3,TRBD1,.,CASSVQGAPQHTQYF
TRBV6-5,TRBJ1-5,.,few,CASSYKGQPQHF
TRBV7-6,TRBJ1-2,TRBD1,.,CASSQTGGGNYGYTF
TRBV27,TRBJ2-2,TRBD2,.,CASSLGFLAGGPTGELFF
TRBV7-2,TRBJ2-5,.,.,CASSPIQGETQYF
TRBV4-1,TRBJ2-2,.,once,CASSQEGYAGELFF
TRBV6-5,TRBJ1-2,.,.,CASSIEGSLNYGYTF
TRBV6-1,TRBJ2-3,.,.,CASSDGVHTDTQYF